This T cell receptor (beta chain) was identified in a study of technical replicates of blood from a few donors. Germline V lookup: CDR1 MNHEY, CDR2 SVGAGI. V dropped 7 bases and J dropped 1 base, with 11 bases sitting between them. This CDR3 has 13 amino acids. Repertoires were generated with immunoSEQ multiplex PCR, while TCRdb's copy carries only in-frame clones and drops some. The data hold about 15,000 clones, with about 86% observed a single time. The sample was PBMCs. The gene calls are TRBV6-5 and TRBJ2-7; possibly TRBD1 for D (6 bases). The TCR originated in a human donor in good health. The CDR3 region has the DNA TGTGCCAGCACCTACACAGGGTCCTACGAGCAGTACTTC. Translated: CASTYTGSYEQYF.